This paragraph reports one T cell receptor (beta chain). MiXCR, run by TCRdb on the 5' RACE reads, gives a single entry per CDR3 protein. The table lists approximately 300,000 distinct CDR3 sequences, less than 25% of them singletons. These data belong to a study of CD8 T cells in ankylosing spondylitis. V shed 5 bases, J shed 3 bases, and the junction held 8 bases outside the gene matches. This CDR3 has 15 residues. The germline V gene has CDR1 SGHTA and CDR2 FQGNSA. This chain links TRBV7-2 with TRBJ2-3, with TRBD2 identical over 7 bases. Specimen: blood, either unsorted or a sorted T cell fraction (not recorded which). This receptor was taken from a female donor with ankylosing spondylitis or in good health (not recorded which). For the CDR3, the DNA is TGTGCCAGCAGCACACTAGCGCTGAGGACAGATACGCAGTATTTT. It specifies CASSTLALRTDTQYF. The full variable domain, completed using reference TRBV7-2 and TRBJ2-3, is GAGVSQSPSNKVTEKGKDVELRCDPISGHTALYWYRQSLGQGLEFLIYFQGNSAPDKSGLPSDRFSAERTGGSVSTLTIQRTQQEDSAVYLCASSTLALRTDTQYFGPGTRLTVL.